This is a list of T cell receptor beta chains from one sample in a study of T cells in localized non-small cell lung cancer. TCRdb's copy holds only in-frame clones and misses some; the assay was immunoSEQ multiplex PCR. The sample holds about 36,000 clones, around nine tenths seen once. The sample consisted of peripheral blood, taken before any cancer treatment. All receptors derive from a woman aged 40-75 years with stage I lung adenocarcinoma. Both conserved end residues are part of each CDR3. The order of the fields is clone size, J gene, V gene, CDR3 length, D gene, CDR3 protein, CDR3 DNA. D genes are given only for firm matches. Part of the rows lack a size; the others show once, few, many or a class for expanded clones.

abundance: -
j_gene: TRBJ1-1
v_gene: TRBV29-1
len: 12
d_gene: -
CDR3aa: CSVGVQNTEAFF
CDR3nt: TGCAGCGTTGGTGTGCAGAACACTGAAGCTTTCTTT

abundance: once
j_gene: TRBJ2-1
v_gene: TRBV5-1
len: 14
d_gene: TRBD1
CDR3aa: CASNDRGLRNEQFF
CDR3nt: TGCGCCAGCAACGACAGGGGGCTTCGCAATGAGCAGTTCTTC

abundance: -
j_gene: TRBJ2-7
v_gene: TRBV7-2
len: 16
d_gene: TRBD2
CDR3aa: CASSLNPSGAAYEQYF
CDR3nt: TGTGCCAGCAGCTTAAATCCCAGCGGGGCCGCTTACGAGCAGTACTTC

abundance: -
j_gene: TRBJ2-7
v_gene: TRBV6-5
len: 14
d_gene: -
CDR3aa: CASRPGQKQYEQYF
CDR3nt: TGTGCCAGCAGGCCAGGACAGAAACAGTACGAGCAGTACTTC

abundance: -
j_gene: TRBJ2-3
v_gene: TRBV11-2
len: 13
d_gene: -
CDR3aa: CASSRDLLGTQYF
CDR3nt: TGTGCCAGCAGTCGTGACCTCCTGGGTACGCAGTATTTT

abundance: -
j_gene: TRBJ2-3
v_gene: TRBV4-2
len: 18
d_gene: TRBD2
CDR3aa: CASSQEAGAVGGSDTQYF
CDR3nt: TGTGCCAGCAGCCAAGAAGCGGGAGCGGTGGGGGGGTCAGATACGCAGTATTTT

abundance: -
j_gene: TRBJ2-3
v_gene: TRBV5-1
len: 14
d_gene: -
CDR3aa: CASSFDRRTDTQYF
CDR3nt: TGCGCCAGCAGCTTTGACAGACGCACAGATACGCAGTATTTT

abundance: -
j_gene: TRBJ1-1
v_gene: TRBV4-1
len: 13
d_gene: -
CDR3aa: CASSPKASPQAFF
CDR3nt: TGCGCCAGCAGCCCGAAAGCGAGTCCTCAGGCTTTCTTT

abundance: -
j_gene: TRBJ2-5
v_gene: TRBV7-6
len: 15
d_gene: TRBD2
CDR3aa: CASSFNSGAQETQYF
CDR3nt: TGTGCCAGCAGCTTTAATAGCGGGGCGCAAGAGACCCAGTACTTC

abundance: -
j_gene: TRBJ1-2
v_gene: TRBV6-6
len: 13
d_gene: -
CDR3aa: CASSDRGASGYTF
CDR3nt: TGTGCCAGCAGTGATCGGGGGGCGTCGGGCTACACCTTC

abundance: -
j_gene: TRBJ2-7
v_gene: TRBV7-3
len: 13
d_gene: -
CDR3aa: CASGLTPSYEQYF
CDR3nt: TGTGCCAGCGGCCTTACCCCCAGCTACGAGCAGTACTTC

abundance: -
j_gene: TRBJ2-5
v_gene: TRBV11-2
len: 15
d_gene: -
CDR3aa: CASSPSRGGEETQYF
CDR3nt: TGTGCCAGCAGCCCGAGTAGGGGGGGCGAAGAGACCCAGTACTTC

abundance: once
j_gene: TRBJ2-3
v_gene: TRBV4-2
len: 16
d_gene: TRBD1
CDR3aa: CASSQDSGQGVDTQYF
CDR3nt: TGTGCCAGCAGCCAAGATTCCGGACAGGGCGTGGATACGCAGTATTTT

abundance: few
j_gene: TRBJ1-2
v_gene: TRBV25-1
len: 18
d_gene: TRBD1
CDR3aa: CASSASGTGGGLDYGYTF
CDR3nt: TGTGCCAGCAGTGCATCCGGGACAGGGGGCGGTTTGGACTATGGCTACACCTTC

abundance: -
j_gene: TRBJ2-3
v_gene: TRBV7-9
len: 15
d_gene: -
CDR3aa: CASSLDGRVTDTQYF
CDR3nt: TGTGCCAGCAGCTTAGACGGGCGGGTGACAGATACGCAGTATTTT

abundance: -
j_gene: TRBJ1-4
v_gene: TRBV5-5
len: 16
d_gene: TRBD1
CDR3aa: CASSFRDRATNEKLFF
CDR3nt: TGTGCCAGCAGCTTTAGGGACAGGGCAACTAATGAAAAACTGTTTTTT

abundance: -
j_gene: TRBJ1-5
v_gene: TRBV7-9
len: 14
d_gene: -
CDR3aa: CASSFGPADQPQHF
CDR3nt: TGTGCCAGCAGCTTCGGTCCGGCGGATCAGCCCCAGCATTTT

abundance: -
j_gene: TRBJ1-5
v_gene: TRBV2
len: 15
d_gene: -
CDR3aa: CASSEAGGWGQPQHF
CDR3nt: TGTGCCAGCAGTGAAGCGGGGGGGTGGGGTCAGCCCCAGCATTTT

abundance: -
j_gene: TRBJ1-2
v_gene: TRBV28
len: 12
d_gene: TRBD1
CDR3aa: CASTTGDYGYTF
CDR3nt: TGTGCCAGCACTACAGGGGACTATGGCTACACCTTC

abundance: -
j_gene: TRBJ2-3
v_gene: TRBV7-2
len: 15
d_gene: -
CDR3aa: CASSPDYSSTDTQYF
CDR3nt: TGTGCCAGCAGCCCCGACTACTCTTCCACAGATACGCAGTATTTT

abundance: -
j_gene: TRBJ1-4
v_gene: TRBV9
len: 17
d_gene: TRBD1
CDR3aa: CASSSKTGSQGNEKLFF
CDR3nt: TGTGCCAGCAGCTCAAAGACAGGGTCCCAGGGAAATGAAAAACTGTTTTTT

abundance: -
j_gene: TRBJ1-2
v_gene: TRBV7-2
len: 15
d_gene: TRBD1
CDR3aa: CASSSTQGAYGGYTF
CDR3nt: TGTGCCAGCAGCTCAACTCAGGGGGCTTATGGTGGCTACACCTTC

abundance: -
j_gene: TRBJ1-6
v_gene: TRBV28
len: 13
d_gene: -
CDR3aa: CASLWIEGSPLHF
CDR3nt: TGTGCCAGCCTGTGGATAGAGGGTTCACCCCTCCACTTT

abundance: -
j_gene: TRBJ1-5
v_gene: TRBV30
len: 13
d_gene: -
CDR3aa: CAWSTQGNQPQHF
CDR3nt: TGTGCCTGGAGTACGCAGGGGAACCAGCCCCAGCATTTT

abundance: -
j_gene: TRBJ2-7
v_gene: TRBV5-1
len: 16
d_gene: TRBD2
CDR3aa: CASSLGWLAGGGEQYF
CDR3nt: TGCGCCAGCAGCCTTGGATGGCTAGCGGGGGGAGGCGAGCAGTACTTC

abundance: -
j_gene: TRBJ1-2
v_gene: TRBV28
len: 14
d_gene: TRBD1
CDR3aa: CASMIGGKKGGYTF
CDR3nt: TGTGCCAGCATGATAGGGGGCAAGAAGGGTGGCTACACCTTC

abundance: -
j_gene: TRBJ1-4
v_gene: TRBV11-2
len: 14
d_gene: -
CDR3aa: CASSLGSPNEKLFF
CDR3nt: TGTGCCAGCAGCTTGGGCAGTCCTAATGAAAAACTGTTTTTT

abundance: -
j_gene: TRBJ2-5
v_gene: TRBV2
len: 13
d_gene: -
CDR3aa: CASSAGLLGTQYF
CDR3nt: TGTGCCAGCAGTGCTGGCCTTCTAGGGACCCAGTACTTC

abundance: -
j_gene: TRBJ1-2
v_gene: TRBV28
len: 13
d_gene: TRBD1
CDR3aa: CASGETGGRGYTF
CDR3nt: TGTGCCAGCGGCGAGACAGGGGGCAGGGGCTACACCTTC

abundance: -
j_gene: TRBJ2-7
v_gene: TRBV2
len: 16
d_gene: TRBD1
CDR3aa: CATQSPPGQGLYEQYF
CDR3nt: TGTGCCACCCAATCACCACCGGGACAGGGCCTCTACGAGCAGTACTTC

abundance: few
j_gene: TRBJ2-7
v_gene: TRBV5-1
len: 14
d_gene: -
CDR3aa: CASSWGLTEYEQYF
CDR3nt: TGCGCCAGCAGCTGGGGACTGACAGAGTACGAGCAGTACTTC